This TCR beta chain emerged from a study of blood T cell repertoires in COVID-19. Overall study: T cells, B-cell-depleted T cells, or PBMCs supplied cDNA or gDNA.

Participants came from fewer than 25 US areas, aged roughly 18 to 89 years. Germline CDR1 reads MDHEN; CDR2 reads SYDVKM. The CDR3 extends over 12 amino acids. V was pared by 4 bases and J by 6 bases, with 10 bases between. TCRdb's table, derived via immunoSEQ multiplex PCR, lists solely in-frame clones and lacks some. The table has around 330,000 clones, about nine tenths seen once. Sequences were obtained from PBMCs or T cells enriched from blood (not recorded which). This clonotype originated in a man aged 55 to 70 who had recovered from COVID-19. This rearrangement joins TRBV28 to TRBJ2-7; possibly TRBD1 for D (5 bases). CDR3 bases: TGTGCCAGCAGTTCAGGGTTAATCGAGCAGTACTTC. Translated, it gives CASSSGLIEQYF.